This TCR beta chain was identified during a study of T cell responses to AZD1222 COVID-19 vaccine. Whole-study findings and limits: Possibly, clonal diversity was underestimated; donors were largely white British and included more females.

This table comes from immunoSEQ multiplex PCR, and its TCRdb copy is limited to in-frame clones, with some not included. Here the sample spans about 110,000 clones, 70% to 90% being singletons. On this clone itself: No antigen is known for it.

Germline CDR1 and CDR2: SGHTA and FQGNSA. There are 15 residues in the CDR3. The trim removed 5 bases at V and 3 bases at J, leaving 9 bases unmatched. The sequence derives from an adult in good health. Sample: peripheral blood, taken on day 0 of AZD1222 vaccination. The chain employs TRBV7-2 and TRBJ1-2; TRBD1 agrees at 7 bases. The CDR3, as DNA: TGTGCCAGCAGCCGCCGGACAGGAGGAGACTATGGCTACACCTTC. Translated, it gives CASSRRTGGDYGYTF.